These 6 T cell receptor beta chains were all obtained from the same sample, sequenced in a study of blood T cell repertoires in COVID-19 (dated by TCRdb to the early 2020s). Preparation of the library involved the immunoSEQ multiplex PCR assay. TCRdb retrieved this table from immuneACCESS and kept in-frame rearrangements only. Not all clones are present; in checked studies, unresolved V genes account for under half, and no reason is known for the remainder. The sample includes over 65,000 clones, with approximately 78% observed a single time. 9.2% of the sample lies in the top ten. Sequenced: peripheral blood. These receptors were obtained from a human donor in a cohort sampled during active COVID-19.

As regards this clone: One end of the junction fails to match germline, which may point to a read error. The chain combines TRBV7-7 with TRBJ2-5; 7 nucleotides line up with TRBD2. The CDR3 has 15 amino acids. CDR1 is SSHAT, CDR2 FNYEAQ, per germline (reference sequence). The CDR3 nucleotides are TGTGCTAGCAGCGTAGAAGCGGGACCCAAAGAGACCCAGTACTTC. This codes for CASSVEAGPKETQYF.

V usage is TRBV7-9 and J usage is TRBJ1-1, with a possible D match to TRBD1 (6 bases). This CDR3 region has 14 residues. V dropped 5 bases and J dropped 3 bases, with 13 bases sitting between them. Germline assignment: CDR1 SEHNR and CDR2 FQNEAQ (reference sequence). The CDR3 is CASSLGGGDTEAFF. CDR3 DNA: TGTGCCAGCAGCCTAGGGGGAGGGGACACTGAAGCTTTCTTT.

The chain combines TRBV4-1 with TRBJ2-7, with TRBD1 matching 7 bases. Germline loops: CDR1 MGHRA, CDR2 YSYEKL. The CDR3 spans 14 residues. Unmatched junction bases numbered 3, after V lost 1 base and J lost 3 bases. The CDR3 bases are TGCGCCAGCAGCCAAGTTGGGACAGTCTACGAGCAGTACTTC. Its protein is CASSQVGTVYEQYF.

The chain recombines TRBV2 with TRBJ2-2; D gene uncertain. The CDR3 contains 15 residues. Trimming removed 6 bases at V and 1 base at J, with 12 bases between. Per germline, CDR1 SNHLY and CDR2 FYNNEI. CDR3 DNA: TGTGCCAGCAGCCGAACTGAGCGGAACACCGGGGAGCTGTTTTTT. This encodes CASSRTERNTGELFF. The full variable domain, in which reference TRBV2 and TRBJ2-2 provide the parts outside the CDR3, is EPEVTQTPSHQVTQMGQEVILRCVPISNHLYFYWYRQILGQKVEFLVSFYNNEISEKSEIFDDQFSVERPDGSNFTLKIRSTKLEDSAMYFCASSRTERNTGELFFGEGSRLTVL.

This chain joins TRBV7-9 and TRBJ2-1; 12 bases fit TRBD1. This CDR3 is 16 amino acids long. The ends lost 5 bases at V and 8 bases at J; junction bases unmatched: 10. CDR1 is SEHNR, CDR2 FQNEAQ, per germline (reference sequence). This chain's CDR3 is CASSPSGTGGFDEQFF. The CDR3 nucleotides read TGTGCCAGCAGCCCATCCGGGACAGGGGGCTTCGATGAGCAGTTCTTC.

This chain connects TRBV28 to TRBJ1-2; D is undetermined. The CDR3 totals 14 residues. CDR1 is MDHEN and CDR2 is SYDVKM in the germline V gene. Trimming removed 5 bases from V and 2 bases from J, with 12 bases in between. CDR3 DNA: TGTGCCAGCAGTCTCTATACAGCAAACTATGGCTACACCTTC. The encoded protein is CASSLYTANYGYTF.